This T cell receptor (beta chain) was obtained from a study of liver allograft versus peripheral blood T cells. Study-level information: Recipients' peripheral blood supplied the T cell receptor repertoires against which those in transplanted livers were compared.

The germline gives CDR1 SGHRS, CDR2 YFSETQ. V shed 4 bases and J shed 4 bases, with 11 bases lying between them. The CDR3 has 14 residues. Points from the study as a whole: Repertoires found inside liver allografts reportedly differed from T cell receptor repertoires in peripheral blood.

As to this clonotype: Its antigen is unknown.

MiXCR, run by TCRdb on the reads, gives a single entry per CDR3 protein. Here the sample spans around 2,900 distinct CDR3 sequences, under 20% being singletons. This TCR was recovered from a human patient who had a liver transplant. Some T cells may be supplied by the graft donor. The chain recombines TRBV5-1 with TRBJ1-4; D remains unclear. The chain's CDR3 is CASSRMAGNEKLFF. CDR3 nucleotides: TGCGCCAGCAGCCGGATGGCAGGTAATGAAAAACTGTTTTTT.